This T cell receptor (beta chain) was sequenced during a study of cytomegalovirus exposure and HLA in healthy donors. The PCR contained 60 Vbeta and 13 Jbeta primers. The repertoire was sequenced with immunoSEQ multiplex PCR; TCRdb's copy has only in-frame clones and lacks some. In the table there are some 240,000 clones, over 90% of which are singletons. Sequences were obtained from PBMCs. This receptor was identified in a girl aged 2-9 years in good health and CMV-seronegative.

As DNA, the CDR3 is TGTGCCAGCAGTCACAAGACAGGGGAAGCTTTCTTT. This sequence encodes CASSHKTGEAFF. The chain has TRBV11-2 and TRBJ1-1, with 7 bases lining up with TRBD1. With 6 bases clipped from V and 8 bases from J, the junction kept 6 bases outside the gene matches. CDR3 size: 12 residues. From germline, CDR1 is SGHAT and CDR2 FQNNGV.